This TCR beta chain was captured in a study of shared clonotypes between healthy human individuals (dated by TCRdb to between 2020 and 2021). Broadly, across the study: A few men and two women, aged 18 to 49 years, made up the cohort. For each donor, three plates each were used for CD4 naive and CD4 memory, two plates were used for CD8 naive, and one plate was used for CD8 memory. Blood TCR repertoires of about 5 healthy adults were deeply sequenced to estimate repertoire size and the extent of clonotype sharing between individuals. To increase sequencing depth and limit assay-specific biases, TCR repertoire library preparation and sequencing were carried out by different laboratories using diverse techniques. Per donor, leukapheresis produced somewhere between about 0.94 and 10 billion PBMCs. Findings and caveats that apply to the study as a whole: Naive subsets generally had larger estimated clonotype richness than memory subsets. Incomplete sequencing was indicated by rarefaction of sorted-subset datasets, despite the large sequencing depth. Because the study included a small number of donors, the genetic and exposure-history diversity represented was limited. Higher generation probabilities were observed for clonotypes shared by all four sorted-subset donors than for non-shared clonotypes. Based on pairwise subsampling, the degree of clonotype sharing among donors was expected to be affected by sequencing depth. Sampling was limited to blood, and TCR repertoires in tissue likely differ from TCR repertoires in blood. When several donors were compared, the shared fraction of clonotypes was about 5% for naive CD4, roughly 3.4% for naive CD8, more than 2% for memory CD4, and 0.35% to 0.5% for memory CD8.

The V and J ends are trimmed by 1 base and 12 bases, leaving 16 bases between them. According to the germline V gene (reference sequence), CDR1 reads SEHNR and CDR2 reads FQNEAQ. The CDR3, cysteine through phenylalanine, is 14 amino acids long. Just the 42-base CDR3 DNA is kept, in frame starting at base 1. The donors were healthy, HIV-negative adults who had no recently reported acute infections or vaccinations. Every donor was a Caucasian adult residing in Nashville, Tennessee, USA. Magnetic negative selection was used to enrich CD4+ T cells, after which naive cells were positively selected on CD45RA and the negative fraction became the memory subset. After blood collection by leukapheresis, PBMCs were isolated using Ficoll-Histopaque density gradient centrifugation and then cryopreserved in the vapor phase of liquid nitrogen. Analytical flow cytometry was used to check the purity and quantity of every magnetically sorted T cell population. Each sorted fraction had its genomic DNA isolated and then quantified by UV absorbance on a Nanodrop 2000c.

Remarks on this clone: Its specific antigen is unknown. No base quality values were provided; no much bigger clone lies one nucleotide off.

TCR CDR3 regions were amplified from genomic DNA by multiplex PCR using the deep immunoSEQ assay. For each cell subset, the extracted genomic DNA was distributed evenly across all wells of several immunoSEQ 96-well plates, and each plate served as one replicate. For sorted subsets, around 200 ng genomic DNA, equal to tens of thousands of T cell genomes, was loaded into each replicate PCR. Purified libraries were quantified with a Qubit 3.0 fluorometer, sized on a Bioanalyzer 2100, and re-quantified with the KAPA Library Quantification kit. A separate single-read 150-cycle Illumina NextSeq 550 flow cell was used to sequence each immunoSEQ 96-well plate. The paper's data handling went like this. Because the immunoSEQ output included only junctional sequences and no quality scores, the filtering could not be the same as the filtering used for full-length reads. Sequences were annotated with PyIR, a Python wrapper for IgBLAST v1.9, and V/J genes and CDR3 were assigned using IMGT germline references. Reads were filtered out if the reads had weak V/J assignments (E-value above 1e-6), no CDR3, stop codons, out-of-frame junctions, or ambiguous translated residues. V3J clonotypes were defined as sequences sharing the same inferred V gene, J gene, and CDR3 amino acid sequence. To compute the percentage overlap between repertoires, the number of shared unique clonotypes was divided by the size of the smaller repertoire. Repertoire richness was assessed with RTK rarefaction, the Chao1 estimator, and Recon v2.1 estimates of unobserved clonotypes. For all TCRbeta clonotypes obtained by the gDNA method from a handful of donors, generation probabilities were computed with OLGA. Not all clones reach the TCRdb copy of this immuneACCESS table, which keeps in-frame sequences only. Checked studies attribute under half of the gap to unresolved V genes and leave the rest unexplained. V and J calls and clone size are copied from that table; D and trimming were computed from the DNA. This sample comprises a few million clones, just under 95% of them detected only once. Jointly, the top ten make up 0.3% to 0.4% of the sample.

Sequencing was performed on naive CD4+ T cells from PBMCs. What the cell subset or site label conveys for this sample: CD45RA+ positively selected. Here the chain combines TRBV7-9 and TRBJ2-1; the D gene could be TRBD1 or TRBD2, each one agreeing over 5 bases. The clonotype originates from a man aged 18 to 30 in good health. Some clones in this sample may be carry-over from other donors' samples. The bases read TGTGCCAGCAGCTTAGTGGGGACCCTTAGGGTGCAGTTCTTC. It translates to CASSLVGTLRVQFF. Supplemented by the reference TRBV7-9 and TRBJ2-1 proteins around the CDR3, the complete variable domain is DTGVSQNPRHKITKRGQNVTFRCDPISEHNRLYWYRQTLGQGPEFLTYFQNEAQLEKSRLLSDRFSAERPKGSFSTLEIQRTEQGDSAMYLCASSLVGTLRVQFFGPGTRLTVL.